These T cell receptor beta chains were read from a single sample in a study of T cell repertoires in cytomegalovirus infection. TCRdb independently ran MiXCR on the reads; one entry per CDR3 protein. The sample lists 300,000 to 400,000 distinct CDR3 sequences; 15% to 20% were seen once. Material: PBMCs. These receptors were obtained from a human donor in good health (CMV status not recorded). Some clones in this sample may be carry-over from other donors' samples. CDR3s include the opening cysteine and the closing phenylalanine or tryptophan. The D gene is left open where the match is weak. Clone sizes are given selectively: once, few, many, or a class where the clone is expanded.

D gene	clone size	V gene	J gene	CDR3 length	CDR3 DNA	CDR3 protein
NA	many	TRBV7-2	TRBJ2-5	11	TGTGCCAGCAGTACGGGGGAGACCCAGTACTTC	CASSTGETQYF
NA	few	TRBV5-1	TRBJ1-1	13	TGCGCCAGCAGCGATCCTCCGAACACTGAAGCTTTCTTT	CASSDPPNTEAFF
NA	few	TRBV19	TRBJ1-2	13	TGTGCCAGTAGTACTCCCAGGGTTTCTGGCTACACCTTC	CASSTPRVSGYTF
NA	NA	TRBV5-4	TRBJ2-6	15	TGTGCCAGCAGACTTGGCGATCCTGGGGCCAACGTCCTGACTTTC	CASRLGDPGANVLTF
NA	few	TRBV10-3	TRBJ1-1	14	TGTGCCATCAGTTCGTCTTTAGGGAACACTGAAGCTTTCTTT	CAISSSLGNTEAFF
NA	NA	TRBV18	TRBJ2-5	14	TGTGCCAGCTCCCGGGCCCCCGGGGAGGAGACCCAGTACTTC	CASSRAPGEETQYF
TRBD2	many	TRBV7-3	TRBJ2-1	18	TGTGCCAGCAGCCCCGGCCTCCGGGGGAGCGGGGGGGCCAATGAGCAGTTCTTC	CASSPGLRGSGGANEQFF
NA	many	TRBV7-2	TRBJ1-3	17	TGTGCCAGCAGCCGTTCGGGGAACAAACGCTCTGGAAACACCATATATTTT	CASSRSGNKRSGNTIYF
NA	many	TRBV7-2	TRBJ1-1	13	TGTGCCAGCAGCTTAGACAAGAACACTGAAGCTTTCTTT	CASSLDKNTEAFF
NA	NA	TRBV7-6	TRBJ1-1	13	TGTGCCAGCAGCATCGACACGAACACTGAAGCTTTCTTT	CASSIDTNTEAFF
TRBD2	NA	TRBV18	TRBJ2-5	17	TGTGCCAGCTCACCAAGGGCGCCTAGCGGGGACCAAGAGACCCAGTACTTC	CASSPRAPSGDQETQYF
TRBD1	NA	TRBV10-3	TRBJ2-7	13	TGTGCCATCAACAGACAGGGCTCCTACGAGCAGTACTTC	CAINRQGSYEQYF
NA	NA	TRBV12-3/TRBV12-4	TRBJ1-5	15	TGTGCCAGCAGTTTAGAGCCCTTAAGCAATCAGCCCCAGCATTTT	CASSLEPLSNQPQHF
NA	NA	TRBV9	TRBJ1-1	15	TGTGCCAGCAGCGTAGCTCCACAGGGTAACACTGAAGCTTTCTTT	CASSVAPQGNTEAFF
NA	many	TRBV7-2	TRBJ2-7	12	TGTGCCAGCAGCTTTATTCCCTACGAGCAGTACTTC	CASSFIPYEQYF
NA	many	TRBV7-2	TRBJ1-2	16	TGTGCCAGCAGCTCCGGGTTGGGGGCGGGAGGCTATGGCTACACCTTC	CASSSGLGAGGYGYTF
NA	once	TRBV4-3	TRBJ1-1	13	TGCGCCAGCGGTCTTACCTGGAACACTGAAGCTTTCTTT	CASGLTWNTEAFF
TRBD2	many	TRBV7-6	TRBJ2-1	15	TGTGCCAGCAGCTTTAAGCGGGGGGGCTTGAATGAGCAGTTCTTC	CASSFKRGGLNEQFF
NA	NA	TRBV30	TRBJ1-2	12	TGTGCCTGGAGTGAATCGGGGAGTGGCTACACCTTC	CAWSESGSGYTF
NA	NA	TRBV28	TRBJ2-1	13	TGTGCCAGCAGTCCTAGGGGGGACAATGAGCAGTTCTTC	CASSPRGDNEQFF
NA	few	TRBV5-4	TRBJ1-1	14	TGTGCCAGCAGCTTGGGTGTTCAGGACACTGAAGCTTTCTTT	CASSLGVQDTEAFF
NA	few	TRBV5-1	TRBJ2-1	15	TGCGCCAGCAGCTTGGTTAGGAATGCTTACAATGAGCAGTTCTTC	CASSLVRNAYNEQFF
NA	few	TRBV2	TRBJ2-7	12	TGTGCCAGCGGGGGAGGATCCTACGAGCAGTACTTC	CASGGGSYEQYF
TRBD2	many	TRBV28	TRBJ2-6	17	TGTGCCAGCACCCCGGGGGGGGATAGTTTTGGGGCCAACGTCCTGACTTTC	CASTPGGDSFGANVLTF
TRBD1	few	TRBV28	TRBJ1-1	16	TGTGCCAGCAGTCCCGCGGGACAGATAATCAACACTGAAGCTTTCTTT	CASSPAGQIINTEAFF
NA	NA	TRBV15	TRBJ1-1	15	TGTGCCACCAGCAGAGATTTGGAGGAGAACACTGAAGCTTTCTTT	CATSRDLEENTEAFF
TRBD2	many	TRBV28	TRBJ2-3	15	TGTGCCAGCAGTACGGTAGCGGGTTTCACAGATACGCAGTATTTT	CASSTVAGFTDTQYF
NA	NA	TRBV19	TRBJ2-1	12	TGTGCCAGTGAAACTACAGGGTATGAGCAGTTCTTC	CASETTGYEQFF
NA	NA	TRBV4-1	TRBJ2-1	16	TGCGCCAGCAGCCAAGCCCGACGAGCGGGCTACAATGAGCAGTTCTTC	CASSQARRAGYNEQFF
NA	NA	TRBV7-2	TRBJ1-2	13	TGTGCCAGCAGCCCGACATGGGGCTATGGCTACACCTTC	CASSPTWGYGYTF
TRBD2	NA	TRBV24-1	TRBJ2-1	19	TGTGCCACCAGTGACCTGGGATTACTAGCGGGAGGGCTATTTTGCGAGCAGTTCTTC	CATSDLGLLAGGLFCEQFF
NA	NA	TRBV4-1	TRBJ1-4	19	TGCGCCAGCAGCCAAGACGTGATGGCACGGGGACTATTGGATGAAAAACTGTTTTTT	CASSQDVMARGLLDEKLFF
NA	many	TRBV7-8	TRBJ2-1	11	TGTGCCAGCAGTTATACAGTCGAGCAGTTCTTC	CASSYTVEQFF
TRBD1	few	TRBV28	TRBJ1-5	17	TGTGCCAGCAGCTCCTATCCGGGACAGGAGAGCAATCAGCCCCAGCATTTT	CASSSYPGQESNQPQHF
TRBD1	many	TRBV7-8	TRBJ2-1	13	TGTGCCAGCAGTACAGGGGAGAGGAATGAGCAGTTCTTC	CASSTGERNEQFF
NA	many	TRBV12-3/TRBV12-4	TRBJ1-4	14	TGTGCCAGCAGTTCATCGGGTACTAATGAAAAACTGTTTTTT	CASSSSGTNEKLFF
TRBD1	few	TRBV5-1	TRBJ2-5	16	TGCGCCAGCAGCCAACCGGACAGGGAAATTGCAGAGACCCAGTACTTC	CASSQPDREIAETQYF
TRBD2	NA	TRBV6-6	TRBJ2-3	15	TGTGCCAGCAGTTTACGGACTAGCATTGCGGATACGCAGTATTTT	CASSLRTSIADTQYF
NA	NA	TRBV12-3/TRBV12-4	TRBJ2-6	15	TGTGCCAGCAGCTGGGGGTATTCTGGGGCCAACGTCCTGACTTTC	CASSWGYSGANVLTF
NA	many	TRBV7-2	TRBJ1-1	13	TGTGCCAGCAGCTTCTACAGGGAGTCTGAAGCTTTCTTT	CASSFYRESEAFF
NA	few	TRBV29-1	TRBJ2-1	10	TGCAGCGTGGGGGCGGGGAAGCAGTTCTTC	CSVGAGKQFF
TRBD2	few	TRBV11-2	TRBJ2-3	16	TGTGCCAGCAGCTCTATAGCGGGAGGCCCCCCAGATACGCAGTATTTT	CASSSIAGGPPDTQYF
NA	few	TRBV27	TRBJ2-4	14	TGTGCCAGCAGTTTAGGGAGCGCGGGGAACATTCAGTACTTC	CASSLGSAGNIQYF
TRBD2	NA	TRBV19	TRBJ2-7	19	TGTGCCAGTAGTTTCCCGACTAGCGGGAGGGCCGGAGGGTCCTACGAGCAGTACTTC	CASSFPTSGRAGGSYEQYF
NA	few	TRBV7-4	TRBJ1-1	13	TGTGCCAGCAGTTCCACGGTGGGCACTGAAGCTTTCTTT	CASSSTVGTEAFF
TRBD1	many	TRBV6-6	TRBJ1-6	15	TGTGCCAGCAGTTACTCGGGACAGCTGGGAGCACCCCTCCACTTT	CASSYSGQLGAPLHF
TRBD2	few	TRBV11-2	TRBJ2-7	16	TGTGCCAGCAGCTTAGGGACTAGCGGGGACTATCACGAGCAGTACTTC	CASSLGTSGDYHEQYF
NA	many	TRBV12-3/TRBV12-4	TRBJ1-4	13	TGTGCCAGCAGTCCCCTCCAGAATGAAAAACTGTTTTTT	CASSPLQNEKLFF
NA	few	TRBV6-2/TRBV6-3	TRBJ2-7	10	TGTGCCGCGGGAAGTCCCGAGCAGTACTTC	CAAGSPEQYF
NA	NA	TRBV6-5	TRBJ1-2	15	TGTGCCAGCAGTTACTCCCCGCAGGGCTACTATGGCTACACCTTC	CASSYSPQGYYGYTF
TRBD2	few	TRBV12-3/TRBV12-4	TRBJ2-1	14	TGTGCCAGCAGTTACGGCGGGGGGGGCAATGAGCAGTTCTTC	CASSYGGGGNEQFF
TRBD1	few	TRBV2	TRBJ1-2	14	TGTGCCAGCAGATCGACAGGGGGCTCAGATGGCTACACCTTC	CASRSTGGSDGYTF
TRBD2	few	TRBV11-2	TRBJ2-1	15	TGTGCCAGCAGCTTTACGGGGGGGGCATACAATGAGCAGTTCTTC	CASSFTGGAYNEQFF
NA	few	TRBV6-5	TRBJ1-5	13	TGTGCCAGCAGTAGGGGAGGGGGTCAGCCCCAGCATTTT	CASSRGGGQPQHF
NA	NA	TRBV20-1	TRBJ1-1	12	TGCAGTGCTAGATCGTTTTCCACTGAAGCTTTCTTT	CSARSFSTEAFF